This is a list of T cell receptor beta chains from one sample in a study of blood T cell repertoires in COVID-19. Using immunoSEQ multiplex PCR, the repertoire was profiled, and TCRdb retains in-frame clones only, with some absent. This table has some 150,000 clones, 75% to 90% appearing once. The source material was peripheral blood. Receptors were obtained from a man in his sixties or seventies with acute or convalescent COVID-19. Each CDR3 is given with its conserved first and last residue. The D gene is left open where the match is weak. Clone size, where shown, is once, few, many, or a class for clones that have expanded.

size: NA
V: TRBV7-9
J: TRBJ2-1
D: TRBD2
CDR3: CASSLGPKRGPYNEQFF
DNA: TGTGCCAGCAGCTTAGGACCTAAGCGGGGGCCCTACAATGAGCAGTTCTTC

size: NA
V: TRBV28
J: TRBJ2-7
D: NA
CDR3: CASSRQVYEQYF
DNA: TGTGCCAGCAGCCGACAGGTCTACGAGCAGTACTTC

size: NA
V: TRBV6-5
J: TRBJ2-2
D: NA
CDR3: CASRFGDSGELFF
DNA: TGTGCCAGCAGGTTTGGGGACTCCGGGGAGCTGTTTTTT

size: NA
V: TRBV6-5
J: TRBJ2-2
D: NA
CDR3: CASNRDSVTGELFF
DNA: TGTGCCAGCAACCGGGACTCTGTCACCGGGGAGCTGTTTTTT

size: NA
V: TRBV9
J: TRBJ2-7
D: TRBD2
CDR3: CASSVDFSGGPLEQYF
DNA: TGTGCCAGCAGCGTAGACTTTAGCGGGGGGCCCCTCGAGCAGTACTTC

size: NA
V: TRBV24-1
J: TRBJ2-7
D: TRBD1
CDR3: CATGTAYEQYF
DNA: TGTGCCACCGGGACAGCTTACGAGCAGTACTTC

size: NA
V: TRBV2
J: TRBJ2-4
D: TRBD2
CDR3: CASTRTSGGENIQYF
DNA: TGTGCCAGCACGCGGACTAGCGGGGGGGAAAACATTCAGTACTTC

size: once
V: TRBV6-1
J: TRBJ2-3
D: NA
CDR3: CASSEPGLTDTQYF
DNA: TGTGCCAGCAGTGAGCCGGGACTTACAGATACGCAGTATTTT

size: NA
V: TRBV29-1
J: TRBJ1-5
D: NA
CDR3: CSVDPGGGQPQHF
DNA: TGCAGCGTTGACCCCGGAGGCGGGCAGCCCCAGCATTTT

size: NA
V: TRBV25-1
J: TRBJ2-3
D: TRBD2
CDR3: CASSAGLALSTDTQYF
DNA: TGTGCCAGCAGTGCGGGACTAGCGTTAAGCACAGATACGCAGTATTTT

size: once
V: TRBV2
J: TRBJ2-5
D: NA
CDR3: CASSRTFQFLETQYF
DNA: TGTGCCAGCAGTCGAACGTTCCAGTTTCTAGAGACCCAGTACTTC

size: few
V: TRBV5-1
J: TRBJ2-3
D: NA
CDR3: CASTFGDLRVGASTDTQYF
DNA: TGCGCCAGCACTTTCGGAGACCTTCGAGTCGGTGCTAGCACAGATACGCAGTATTTT

size: NA
V: TRBV5-4
J: TRBJ1-6
D: TRBD1
CDR3: CASSGGTGGESPLHF
DNA: TGTGCCAGCAGCGGGGGGACAGGGGGGGAATCACCCCTCCACTTT

size: NA
V: TRBV19
J: TRBJ2-1
D: NA
CDR3: CASKPDYAVNEQFF
DNA: TGTGCCTCGAAACCGGACTACGCCGTCAATGAGCAGTTCTTC

size: once
V: TRBV7-9
J: TRBJ1-2
D: NA
CDR3: CASSLGGGTGGPRGYTF
DNA: TGTGCCAGCAGCTTAGGCGGCGGGACGGGAGGGCCCCGGGGCTACACCTTC

size: once
V: TRBV6-6
J: TRBJ2-7
D: TRBD1
CDR3: CASLNGGRGISEQYF
DNA: TGTGCCAGCCTCAATGGGGGCAGGGGGATAAGTGAGCAGTACTTC

size: NA
V: TRBV6-5
J: TRBJ1-2
D: NA
CDR3: CASRLFLAGYGYTF
DNA: TGTGCCAGCCGCTTGTTTCTGGCCGGGTATGGCTACACCTTC

size: NA
V: TRBV7-9
J: TRBJ2-7
D: NA
CDR3: CASSNTDSSSYEQYF
DNA: TGTGCCAGCAGCAATACGGACAGTAGCTCCTACGAGCAGTACTTC

size: once
V: TRBV5-4
J: TRBJ2-3
D: TRBD2
CDR3: CASSYRTSGSTDTQYF
DNA: TGTGCCAGCAGCTACAGGACTAGCGGGAGCACAGATACGCAGTATTTT

size: NA
V: TRBV9
J: TRBJ1-3
D: NA
CDR3: CASSLWDNSGNTIYF
DNA: TGTGCCAGCAGCCTGTGGGACAACTCTGGAAACACCATATATTTT

size: NA
V: TRBV28
J: TRBJ1-2
D: NA
CDR3: CASNEQGQLWGRQHGYTF
DNA: TGTGCCAGCAACGAACAGGGTCAGCTTTGGGGTCGGCAACATGGCTACACCTTC

size: NA
V: TRBV28
J: TRBJ1-5
D: TRBD1
CDR3: CASGRAGTGASNQPQHF
DNA: TGTGCCAGCGGGAGGGCCGGGACAGGGGCAAGCAATCAGCCCCAGCATTTT

size: NA
V: TRBV11-2
J: TRBJ1-2
D: TRBD1
CDR3: CASSLGTGYGYTF
DNA: TGTGCCAGCAGCTTAGGGACAGGGTATGGCTACACCTTC